This TCR beta chain was identified in a study of T-cell reconstitution after alpha-beta-depleted transplantation in children. General study results and limits: Newly made T cells mostly supplied T-cell counts and diversity one year after transplant. Alpha-beta T cells about two months after transplant reportedly derived from several hundred expanded graft clones.

Library preparation (for TCRbeta) was performed with unique molecular identifiers. TCRdb redid the calling of the PCR reads with MiXCR, one entry per CDR3 protein. The sample shows 250,000 to 300,000 distinct CDR3 sequences, nearly 8% of them seen only once. As to this clonotype: Its target is unknown. The CDR3 ends on some other residue instead of the conserved phenylalanine or tryptophan, so this is likely a read error.

Germline V gene sequence: CDR1 MNHEY, CDR2 SVGAGI. This CDR3 comprises 17 residues. J lost 3 bases, V lost 1 base, and 8 bases had no gene match. The V call is TRBV6-5, the J call TRBJ2-1; 8 nucleotides align to TRBD2. Sequencing was performed on peripheral blood, taken 360 days after TCRalphabeta/CD19-depleted stem cell transplant. The TCR originated in a female patient aged 2-15 years who had a stem cell transplant for Fanconi anemia, so the T cells may come from the graft donor. This chain's CDR3 is CASSYLGTRRVYNEQFY. The CDR3 DNA follows: TGTGCCAGCAGTTACTTAGGGACTAGGCGGGTCTACAATGAGCAGTTCTAC.